This T cell receptor (beta chain) was profiled in a study of blood T cell repertoires in COVID-19. Study-wide context: Sources were T cells, B-cell-depleted T cells, or PBMCs; the material itself was cDNA or gDNA.

This clone appeared a single time. Assay: immunoSEQ multiplex PCR; the TCRdb copy retains only in-frame clones and omits some. Of roughly 120,000 clones detected, more than 70% appear once; the ten largest clones hold less than 3.5%. The CDR3 loop spans 14 amino acids. Trimming removed 3 bases at V and 4 bases at J, with 9 bases between. Germline CDR1 reads SEHNR; CDR2 reads FQNEAQ (reference sequence). The receptor was isolated from a woman of 80 years or more with COVID-19, enrolled during active disease. V and J are TRBV7-9 and TRBJ1-4, with a possible D match to TRBD1 (5 bases). Material for sequencing was peripheral blood. The CDR3 nucleotides are TGTGCCAGCAGCTTTGCACAGGTTAATGAAAAACTGTTTTTT. Its translation: CASSFAQVNEKLFF.